A single sample is the source of the 20 T cell receptor beta chains below, sequenced in a study of blood T cell repertoires in COVID-19. Profiling relied on immunoSEQ multiplex PCR, and the TCRdb table lists in-frame clones only, not all of them. This repertoire shows 150,000 to 200,000 clones, about 77% found once; its top ten account for around a sixth. What was sequenced was PBMCs or T cells enriched from blood (not recorded which). The source is a woman in her forties or fifties with acute COVID-19.

The chain joins TRBV28 to TRBJ1-4; 7 positions match TRBD1. In germline, CDR1 is MDHEN, CDR2 SYDVKM. The CDR3 extends over 14 amino acids. Trimming took 5 bases from V and 7 from J; bases not matched to a gene: 7. In nucleotides, the CDR3 is TGTGCCAGCAGTGAGACAGGGCGGAGTGAAAAACTGTTTTTT. This sequence encodes CASSETGRSEKLFF.

V and J are TRBV11-2 and TRBJ1-6; 10 bases fit TRBD1. Germline assignment: CDR1 SGHAT and CDR2 FQNNGV. With V trimmed by 8 bases and J by 8 bases, 9 bases remained unmatched. The CDR3 totals 15 residues. The CDR3, as DNA: TGTGCCAGCGGTCCGGGGACAGGGGTTGATTCACCCCTCCACTTT. Amino acids: CASGPGTGVDSPLHF.

The CDR3 protein is CAITPGQGRTDTQYF. The CDR3 bases are TGTGCCATCACACCGGGACAGGGGAGGACAGATACGCAGTATTTT. The V and J genes are TRBV10-3 and TRBJ2-3; TRBD1 matches at 10 bases. CDR3 length: 15 residues. The J segment lost 3 bases and the V segment lost 7 bases, leaving 7 bases of the junction unmatched. CDR1 and CDR2 (germline): ENHRY, SYGVKD.

Written as DNA, the CDR3 is TGTGCCAGCAGCCAGGGGGGAGGAAGGGCCACTAATGAAAAACTGTTTTTT. Residues: CASSQGGGRATNEKLFF. This chain links TRBV7-9 with TRBJ1-4, with TRBD1 identical over 7 bases. CDR1 is SEHNR, CDR2 FQNEAQ, per germline (reference sequence). The trim removed 5 bases at V and 2 bases at J, leaving 11 bases unmatched. This CDR3 has 17 residues.

This rearrangement joins TRBV3-1 (or the pseudogene TRBV3-2) to TRBJ1-5; TRBD1 is a possible D gene (5 bases). Germline CDR1 is LGHDT and CDR2 is YNNKEL (reference sequence). This CDR3 has 14 amino acids. Trimming stripped 4 bases from V and 0 bases from J, with 7 bases between. For the CDR3, the DNA is TGTGCCAGCAGCCCCGGACATAGCAATCAGCCCCAGCATTTT. This codes for CASSPGHSNQPQHF.

The chain has TRBV13 and TRBJ2-3, with 10 bases aligning to TRBD2. V gave up 4 bases and J gave up 3 bases; unmatched junction bases: 7. CDR3 length: 16 amino acids. The germline V gene encodes CDR1 PRHDT and CDR2 FYEKMQ (reference sequence). Here the CDR3 reads CASSSFLAGDTDTQYF. CDR3 nucleotide sequence: TGTGCCAGCAGCTCTTTTCTAGCGGGGGATACAGATACGCAGTATTTT. Full variable domain (outside the CDR3, taken from reference TRBV13 and TRBJ2-3): AAGVIQSPRHLIKEKRETATLKCYPIPRHDTVYWYQQGPGQDPQFLISFYEKMQSDKGSIPDRFSAQQFSDYHSELNMSSLELGDSALYFCASSSFLAGDTDTQYFGPGTRLTVL.

The chain couples TRBV30 to TRBJ1-5; TRBD1 is a possible D gene (6 bases). Germline CDR1 GTSNPN, CDR2 SVGIG (reference sequence). This CDR3 is built from 16 residues. V lost 5 bases and J lost 6, with 23 bases in between. CDR3 in amino acids: CAWSLGGRGNSQPQHF. In DNA form, the CDR3 reads TGTGCCTGGTCCCTAGGCGGCAGGGGAAATAGTCAGCCCCAGCATTTT.

This clone was seen a single time. The rearrangement uses TRBV5-5 and TRBJ1-2; D might be TRBD1 (5 bases). This CDR3 spans 13 amino acids. Germline-derived CDR1 and CDR2 are SGHKS and YYEKEE (reference sequence). V was trimmed by 2 bases and J by 8 bases, leaving 13 bases between them. This CDR3 is CASSFSSRAGYTF. The DNA of the CDR3 is TGTGCCAGCAGCTTCTCCTCCAGGGCCGGCTACACCTTC.

The chain carries TRBV19 and TRBJ2-2; the match to TRBD2 covers 7 bases. CDR1 and CDR2 from the germline V gene are LNHDA and SQIVND (reference sequence). CDR3 length equals 15 residues. The V and J ends lost 4 bases and 0 bases, in that order; junction bases with no gene match: 2. In DNA form, the CDR3 reads TGTGCCAGTAGTAAAACTAGCGCGAACACCGGGGAGCTGTTTTTT. Translation gives CASSKTSANTGELFF.

The sample holds one count of this clone. This chain links TRBV6-5 with TRBJ1-5, with D uncertain. CDR1 and CDR2 (germline): MNHEY, SVGAGI. Trimming took 2 bases from V and 6 from J, leaving 11 bases between them. The CDR3 is made up of 14 amino acids. CDR3 coding DNA: TGTGCCAGCAGTTACGGAGGGAGTGGTCAGCCCCAGCATTTT. Amino acid sequence: CASSYGGSGQPQHF.

The CDR3, as DNA: TGTGCCAGCAGCTTCGGGGAGGGCCGTGAAAAACTGTTTTTT. Translating it yields CASSFGEGREKLFF. The rearrangement joins TRBV7-9 to TRBJ1-4; D unclear. CDR1 and CDR2 from the germline V gene are SEHNR and FQNEAQ (reference sequence). The CDR3 extends over 14 amino acids. Trimming cost V 3 bases and J 7 bases, with 12 bases left between them. The whole variable domain, remainder taken from reference TRBV7-9 and TRBJ1-4, is DTGVSQNPRHKITKRGQNVTFRCDPISEHNRLYWYRQTLGQGPEFLTYFQNEAQLEKSRLLSDRFSAERPKGSFSTLEIQRTEQGDSAMYLCASSFGEGREKLFFGSGTQLSVL.

This chain uses TRBV6-5 with TRBJ2-7; no definite D call. CDR3 length equals 12 residues. The germline gives CDR1 MNHEY, CDR2 SVGAGI. V dropped 6 bases and J dropped 4 bases, with 10 bases sitting between them. CDR3 nucleotides: TGTGCCAGCAGGGGCAGCCTTTACGAGCAGTACGTC. It yields the protein CASRGSLYEQYV.

This clone has a handful of counts. The rearrangement links TRBV2 to TRBJ1-2, with D tentatively TRBD1 (5 bases). Germline V lookup: CDR1 SNHLY, CDR2 FYNNEI. CDR3 size: 16 residues. The V end was cut by 7 bases, the J end by 8 bases, with 26 bases between. CDR3 sequence (DNA): TGTGCCAGCAATTCGTTGTCCGGCCGTGGGGACTCGGGCTACACCTTC. This translates into CASNSLSGRGDSGYTF.

CDR3 nucleotide sequence: TGTGCCAGCAGCCCGTGGCGGCAAGAGACCCAGTACTTC. As protein: CASSPWRQETQYF. J is TRBJ2-5 and V is TRBV6-2 or TRBV6-3; D is unresolved. The CDR3 runs 13 residues. V gave up 6 bases and J gave up 2 bases, with 10 bases separating them. The V gene's germline CDR1 is MNHEY and CDR2 SVGEGT.

This chain links TRBV11-2 with TRBJ1-2; 7 nucleotides agree with TRBD1. Per the germline V gene, CDR1 is SGHAT and CDR2 is FQNNGV. V was clipped by 5 bases and J by 8 bases; unmatched bases: 11. CDR3 length equals 14 residues. In DNA form, the CDR3 reads TGTGCCAGCAGCCCTTCGGGACAGCTTCGAGGCTACACCTTC. It yields the protein CASSPSGQLRGYTF. The whole variable domain, remainder taken from reference TRBV11-2 and TRBJ1-2, is EAGVAQSPRYKIIEKRQSVAFWCNPISGHATLYWYQQILGQGPKLLIQFQNNGVVDDSQLPKDRFSAERLKGVDSTLKIQPAKLEDSAVYLCASSPSGQLRGYTFGSGTRLTVV.

This chain uses TRBV5-5 with TRBJ1-2; no definite D call. CDR1 SGHKS and CDR2 YYEKEE come from the germline V gene (reference sequence). The CDR3 is 14 residues long. V was shortened by 0 bases and J by 4 bases, with 10 bases between the two germline ends. CDR3 loop: CASSLDPGTYGYTF. The CDR3, as DNA: TGTGCCAGCAGCTTGGATCCGGGAACCTATGGCTACACCTTC.

This clone has just a few counts. Written as DNA, the CDR3 is TGTGCCAGCAGCCAACAGGACGGCTACGAGCAGTACGTC. It yields the protein CASSQQDGYEQYV. The rearrangement uses TRBV7-6 and TRBJ2-7; a weak D match, TRBD1 (5 bases). Trimming cost V 5 bases and J 3 bases, with 11 bases left between them. The germline gives CDR1 SGHVS, CDR2 FNYEAQ. The CDR3 is 13 amino acids.

The chain recombines TRBV24-1 with TRBJ1-1, with D perhaps TRBD1 (5 bases). V lost 4 bases and J 7 bases, leaving 15 bases between the germline ends. The CDR3 is 14 residues long. The germline gives CDR1 KGHDR, CDR2 SFDVKD. The CDR3 DNA reads TGTGCCACCAGTGAGGCGGGGGTTAGGGGTGAAGCTTTCTTT. Protein product: CATSEAGVRGEAFF.

The chain recombines TRBV5-5 with TRBJ1-5; 8 bases agree with TRBD1. V was clipped by 4 bases and J by 2 bases; unmatched bases: 5. From germline, CDR1 is SGHKS and CDR2 YYEKEE (reference sequence). The CDR3 contains 15 residues. Here the CDR3 reads CASSLTGDGNQPQHF. The DNA for the CDR3 is TGTGCCAGCAGCCTGACAGGGGACGGCAATCAGCCCCAGCATTTT.

The V gene is TRBV7-9, the J gene TRBJ2-1; perhaps TRBD1 as D (6 bases). Germline V lookup: CDR1 SEHNR, CDR2 FQNEAQ (reference sequence). Trimming removed 1 base at V and 7 bases at J, with 14 bases between. The CDR3 contains 15 residues. The CDR3 DNA reads as TGTGCCAGCAGCTTAGTGAACAGGGTGGGAAATGAGCAGTTCTTC. This codes for CASSLVNRVGNEQFF.